The subject of this entry is one TCR beta chain. Its antigen remains unidentified. Germline CDR1 is SGHTA and CDR2 is FQGNSA. V shed 6 bases, J shed 3 bases, and the junction held 10 bases outside the gene matches. The CDR3 has 15 residues. Treatment meaning: oral pan-JAK inhibitor, 5-10 mg twice daily. Researchers gathered lesional scalp punch biopsies and peripheral blood from patients with alopecia areata. The sequencing template was cDNA reverse transcribed from extracted RNA. The data were produced by immunoSEQ multiplex PCR, yet TCRdb's version contains in-frame clones alone and is incomplete. The sample gives around 190,000 clones, around 60% of which show up once; around 0.7% is in the top ten. The sample comes from a study of CD8+ T cells in alopecia areata. Overall study: Tofacitinib administration to treated patients was oral, at 5 to 10 mg twice daily. Findings of the study overall: Only one nonresponder was present, which leaves the link between baseline CD8+ expansion and response uncertain.

The chain carries TRBV7-2 and TRBJ2-7; 8 nucleotides line up with TRBD2. The sample in question was CD4+ T cells sorted from blood, obtained at week 4, from a patient treated with tofacitinib. The sequence was collected from a human donor with alopecia areata. The CDR3 DNA sequence: TGTGCCAGCAGTTACGCCGGGACTAGTGACTACGAGCAGTACTTC. This sequence encodes CASSYAGTSDYEQYF.